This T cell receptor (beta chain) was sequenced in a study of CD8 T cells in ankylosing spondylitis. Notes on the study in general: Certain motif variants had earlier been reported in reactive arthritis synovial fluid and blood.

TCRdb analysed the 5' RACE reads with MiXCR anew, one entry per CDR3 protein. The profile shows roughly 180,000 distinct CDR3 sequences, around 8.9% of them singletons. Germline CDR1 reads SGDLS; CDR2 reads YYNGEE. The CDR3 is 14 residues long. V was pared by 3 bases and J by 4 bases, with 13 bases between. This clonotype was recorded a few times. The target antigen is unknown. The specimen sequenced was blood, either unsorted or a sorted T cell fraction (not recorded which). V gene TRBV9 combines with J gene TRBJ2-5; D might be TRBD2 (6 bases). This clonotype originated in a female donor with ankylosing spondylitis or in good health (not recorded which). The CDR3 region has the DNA TGTGCCAGCAGCGGACTAGAATCTAGAGAGACCCAGTACTTC. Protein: CASSGLESRETQYF.